Listed below are T cell receptor beta chains from one sample, sequenced in a study of beta chain features in type 1 diabetes. TCRdb's copy holds only in-frame clones and misses some; the assay was immunoSEQ multiplex PCR. The repertoire holds about 160,000 clones, with 6.5% to 8.5% as singletons. Sequenced: central memory CD4+ T cells from blood. Source of these receptors: a young man with type 1 diabetes. Both conserved end residues are part of each CDR3. Clone size, where shown, is once, few, many, or a class for clones that have expanded.

TRBV9	few	TRBJ1-2	CASSGRTAPYTF
TRBV29-1	many	TRBJ2-7	CSVVVSGFLYEQYF
TRBV7-2	few	TRBJ1-5	CASSLRGGNQPQHF
TRBV5-4	few	TRBJ1-1	CASSSGRTGNTEAFF
TRBV7-9	-	TRBJ1-1	CASSPRTAENTEAFF
TRBV29-1	-	TRBJ1-2	CSVVRGDYGYTF
TRBV28	few	TRBJ2-7	CASSTPYEQYF
TRBV29-1	-	TRBJ2-5	CSVEVVGGQETQYF
TRBV7-6	few	TRBJ1-1	CASSLSQGTEAFF
TRBV9	few	TRBJ2-1	CASSVGTSDRNEQFF
TRBV18	few	TRBJ1-1	CASSPEAGVPEAFF
TRBV2	few	TRBJ1-1	CASTIQGGVMAEAFF
TRBV7-9	few	TRBJ1-3	CASSQQGADTIYF
TRBV19	-	TRBJ2-1	CASSRTGTRGDEQFF
TRBV6-5	-	TRBJ2-3	CASSEGIRLASQYF
TRBV5-4	-	TRBJ2-2	CASSLAGQGDTGELFF
TRBV11-2	-	TRBJ2-7	CASSFRGAGGYEQYF
TRBV9	many	TRBJ2-7	CASSVGTASREQYF
TRBV27	-	TRBJ2-7	CASSSSGGKAGGQYF
TRBV27	-	TRBJ2-3	CASTPVAGVDYTDTQYF
TRBV5-6	few	TRBJ2-5	CASSPGVTSGRKTQYF
TRBV5-1	few	TRBJ2-7	CASSLRASGGEQYF